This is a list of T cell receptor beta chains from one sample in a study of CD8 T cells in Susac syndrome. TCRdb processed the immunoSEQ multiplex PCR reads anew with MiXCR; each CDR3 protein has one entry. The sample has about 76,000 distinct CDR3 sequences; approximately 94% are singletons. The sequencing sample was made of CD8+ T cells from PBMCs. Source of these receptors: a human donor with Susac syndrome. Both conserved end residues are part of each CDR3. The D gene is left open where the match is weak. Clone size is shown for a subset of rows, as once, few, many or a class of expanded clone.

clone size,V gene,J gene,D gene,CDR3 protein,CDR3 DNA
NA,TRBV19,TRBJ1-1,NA,CASSKTIGQRNTEAFF,TGTGCCAGTAGTAAAACGATCGGGCAACGGAACACTGAAGCTTTCTTT
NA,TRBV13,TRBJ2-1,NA,CASELGAYNEQFF,TGTGCCAGTGAGTTGGGGGCCTACAATGAGCAGTTCTTC
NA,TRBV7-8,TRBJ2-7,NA,CASSSGAAGNSYEQYF,TGTGCCAGCAGCTCCGGTGCGGCAGGGAACTCCTACGAGCAGTACTTC
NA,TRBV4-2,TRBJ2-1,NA,CASSQDSNEQFF,TGTGCCAGCAGCCAAGATTCCAATGAGCAGTTCTTC
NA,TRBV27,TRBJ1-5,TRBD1,CASRQGYYQPQHF,TGTGCCAGCAGACAGGGGTACTATCAGCCCCAGCATTTT
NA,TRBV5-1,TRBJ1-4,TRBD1,CASSLGQGEEKLFF,TGCGCCAGCAGCTTGGGCCAGGGGGAAGAAAAACTGTTTTTT
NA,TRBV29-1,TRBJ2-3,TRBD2,CSVGPAGGSDTQYF,TGCAGCGTTGGCCCAGCGGGAGGGTCCGATACGCAGTATTTT
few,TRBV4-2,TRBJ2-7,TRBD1,CASSQGQGTYEQYF,TGTGCCAGCAGCCAAGGACAGGGGACCTACGAGCAGTACTTC
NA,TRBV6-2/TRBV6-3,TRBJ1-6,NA,CASSSGTNSPLHF,TGTGCCAGCAGTTCCGGGACGAATTCACCCCTCCACTTT
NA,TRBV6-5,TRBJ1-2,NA,CASSLQGVVGYTF,TGTGCCAGCAGTCTACAGGGTGTAGTTGGCTACACCTTC
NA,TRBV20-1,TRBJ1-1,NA,CSGRGGATTEAFF,TGCAGTGGAAGGGGGGGGGCAACCACTGAAGCTTTCTTT
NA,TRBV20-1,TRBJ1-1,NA,CRKMRGNTEAFF,TGCAGAAAAATGAGGGGTAACACTGAAGCTTTCTTT
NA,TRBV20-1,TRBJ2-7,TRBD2,CSARSAGGPHEQYF,TGCAGTGCTAGGTCAGCGGGAGGGCCGCACGAGCAGTACTTC
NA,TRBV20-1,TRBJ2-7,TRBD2,CSASQVLAGGEQYF,TGCAGTGCTAGCCAGGTACTAGCGGGAGGCGAGCAGTACTTC
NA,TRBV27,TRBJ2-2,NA,CASSHPRGPRDTGELFF,TGTGCCAGCAGTCACCCCCGGGGGCCTAGGGACACCGGGGAGCTGTTTTTT
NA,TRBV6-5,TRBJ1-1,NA,CASSYSSRKAFF,TGTGCCAGCAGTTACTCGAGCAGAAAAGCTTTCTTT
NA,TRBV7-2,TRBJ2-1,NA,CASSLSRDHNEQFF,TGTGCCAGCAGCTTATCCCGGGACCACAATGAGCAGTTCTTC
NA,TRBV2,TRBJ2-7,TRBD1,CASRGGQGMSYEQYF,TGTGCCAGCAGGGGGGGACAGGGGATGTCCTACGAGCAGTACTTC
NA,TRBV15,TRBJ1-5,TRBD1,CATSSYRGGGNQPQHF,TGTGCCACCAGCAGTTACAGGGGTGGAGGCAATCAGCCCCAGCATTTT
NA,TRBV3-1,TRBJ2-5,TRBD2,CASSHQRAGGYQETQYF,TGTGCCAGCAGCCATCAACGGGCCGGGGGGTACCAAGAGACCCAGTACTTC
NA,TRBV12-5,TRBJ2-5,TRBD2,CASARGLAGLEETQYF,TGTGCTAGTGCCCGGGGACTAGCGGGATTGGAGGAGACCCAGTACTTC
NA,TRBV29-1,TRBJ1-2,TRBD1,CSVGQGAGYGYTF,TGCAGCGTTGGACAGGGGGCCGGCTATGGCTACACCTTC
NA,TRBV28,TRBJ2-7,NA,CASSAPGRRDEQYF,TGTGCCAGCAGCGCCCCAGGGAGACGGGACGAGCAGTACTTC
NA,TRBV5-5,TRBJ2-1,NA,CASMGGPSTYNEQFF,TGTGCCAGCATGGGGGGCCCCTCCACTTACAATGAGCAGTTCTTC
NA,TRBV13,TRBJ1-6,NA,CASSLSGPGPNSPLHF,TGTGCCAGCAGCTTATCGGGACCTGGGCCTAATTCACCCCTCCACTTT
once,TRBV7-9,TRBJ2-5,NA,CASSIMDFEETQYF,TGTGCCAGCAGTATTATGGACTTCGAAGAGACCCAGTACTTC
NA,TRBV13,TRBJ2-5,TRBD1,CASSFLMDRGETQYF,TGTGCCAGCAGCTTCCTAATGGACAGGGGTGAGACCCAGTACTTC
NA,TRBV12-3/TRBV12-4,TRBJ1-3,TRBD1,CASSLTGGEGNTIYF,TGTGCCAGCAGTTTGACAGGGGGAGAAGGAAACACCATATATTTT
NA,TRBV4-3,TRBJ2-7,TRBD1,CASSQDVGQVQYEQYF,TGCGCCAGCAGCCAAGATGTGGGACAGGTTCAGTACGAGCAGTACTTC
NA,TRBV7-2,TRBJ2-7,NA,CASSPAGSGEQYF,TGTGCCAGCAGCCCGGCGGGTTCGGGGGAGCAGTACTTC
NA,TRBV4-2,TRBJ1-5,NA,CASSQQGGGEGYQPQHF,TGTGCCAGCAGCCAGCAAGGGGGAGGGGAAGGCTATCAGCCCCAGCATTTT
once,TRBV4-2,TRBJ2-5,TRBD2,CASSQDGGGRDQETQYF,TGTGCCAGCAGCCAAGATGGAGGAGGGAGGGACCAAGAGACCCAGTACTTC
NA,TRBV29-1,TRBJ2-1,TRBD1,CSVESGQGFMGEQFF,TGCAGCGTTGAATCTGGACAGGGTTTCATGGGTGAGCAGTTCTTC
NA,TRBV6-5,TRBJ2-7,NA,CASSYFLSGPTYEQYF,TGTGCCAGCAGTTACTTCTTATCGGGACCTACCTACGAGCAGTACTTC
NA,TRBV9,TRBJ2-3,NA,CASSVAPTRRGDTQYF,TGTGCCAGCAGCGTCGCTCCGACCCGGAGGGGCGATACGCAGTATTTT
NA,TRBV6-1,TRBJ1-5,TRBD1,CASSPHPGQGAGNQPQHF,TGTGCCAGCAGCCCCCATCCGGGACAGGGGGCAGGCAATCAGCCCCAGCATTTT
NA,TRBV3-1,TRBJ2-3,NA,CASSAWGPDTQYF,TGTGCCAGCAGCGCCTGGGGTCCAGATACGCAGTATTTT
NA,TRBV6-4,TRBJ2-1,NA,CASSTLLWDEQFF,TGTGCCAGCAGTACTCTCCTTTGGGATGAGCAGTTCTTC
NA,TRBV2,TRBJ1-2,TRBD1,CASSEEGALGYTF,TGTGCCAGCAGTGAGGAGGGGGCCTTGGGCTACACCTTC
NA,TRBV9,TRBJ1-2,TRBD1,CASSAGQGIGYTF,TGTGCCAGCAGCGCGGGACAGGGAATTGGCTACACCTTC
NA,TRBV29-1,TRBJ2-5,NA,CSVVEETQYF,TGCAGCGTTGTGGAAGAGACCCAGTACTTC
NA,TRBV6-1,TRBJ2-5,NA,CASSPTGRETQYF,TGTGCCAGCAGTCCTACAGGGAGGGAGACCCAGTACTTC
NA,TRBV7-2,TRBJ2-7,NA,CASSLRRDKLYEQYF,TGTGCCAGCAGCTTACGCCGGGACAAATTATACGAGCAGTACTTC
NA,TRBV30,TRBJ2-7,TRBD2,CAWSQAGGSYEQYF,TGTGCCTGGAGTCAGGCGGGGGGATCCTACGAGCAGTACTTC
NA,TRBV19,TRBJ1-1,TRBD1,CASSGQGDTEAFF,TGTGCCAGTAGTGGACAGGGAGACACTGAAGCTTTCTTT
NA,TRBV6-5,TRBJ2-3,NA,CASSYYTSLDTQYF,TGTGCCAGCAGTTACTATACAAGTTTAGATACGCAGTATTTT
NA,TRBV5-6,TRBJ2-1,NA,CASSLGVGDGQFF,TGTGCCAGCAGCTTGGGGGTGGGGGACGGGCAGTTCTTC
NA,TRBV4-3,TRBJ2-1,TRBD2,CASSQVAGGLNEQFF,TGCGCCAGCAGCCAAGTAGCGGGAGGGCTCAATGAGCAGTTCTTC
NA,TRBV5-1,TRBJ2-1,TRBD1,CASSLVDRAYNEQFF,TGCGCCAGCAGCTTGGTGGACAGGGCCTACAATGAGCAGTTCTTC
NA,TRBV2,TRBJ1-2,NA,CASSEGQLSFLGGGYTF,TGTGCCAGCAGTGAGGGCCAGCTCTCTTTTTTGGGGGGTGGCTACACCTTC
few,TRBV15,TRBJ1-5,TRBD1,CATSRDRGNQPQHF,TGTGCCACCAGCAGGGACAGGGGGAATCAGCCCCAGCATTTT
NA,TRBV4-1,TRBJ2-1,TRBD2,CASSRIDTRLAGGLGGNEQFF,TGCGCCAGCAGCCGCATAGATACGAGGCTAGCGGGAGGGCTGGGGGGTAATGAGCAGTTCTTC
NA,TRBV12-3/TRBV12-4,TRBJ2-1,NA,CASRMTGYSSYNEQFF,TGTGCCAGCAGGATGACAGGTTACAGCTCCTACAATGAGCAGTTCTTC
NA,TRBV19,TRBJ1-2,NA,CASNRNGYTF,TGTGCCAGTAATCGGAATGGCTACACCTTC
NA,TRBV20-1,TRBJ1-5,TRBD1,CSARQGGNQPQHF,TGCAGTGCTCGTCAGGGGGGCAATCAGCCCCAGCATTTT